This T cell receptor beta chain was captured in a study of T cell responses to AZD1222 COVID-19 vaccine. Combined were second doses at about 4 or about 12 weeks. Study results and limitations: Close to half of all spike-specific TCRs reportedly target regions of the variants that are unmutated. Of the AZD1222 recipients, only 5 to 7 were seropositive at baseline. Researchers took repertoire samples only after the peak T cell response had come.

Germline CDR1 is SGHAT and CDR2 is FQNNGV. CDR3 length equals 13 residues. With 7 bases removed from V and 3 bases from J, the gap between germline ends came to 13 bases. TCRdb's table, derived via immunoSEQ multiplex PCR, lists solely in-frame clones and lacks some. This table has around 120,000 clones, about 92% appearing once. About this clone itself: What it recognizes is unknown.

This clonotype was obtained from an adult who received the AZD1222 COVID-19 vaccine. Material: peripheral blood, obtained 28 days after the second AZD1222 dose. The chain employs TRBV11-2 and TRBJ2-7; TRBD2 is a possible D gene (6 bases). The CDR3 protein is CASKAGTFYEQYF. DNA for the CDR3: TGTGCCAGCAAAGCCGGGACTTTCTACGAGCAGTACTTC.